This T cell receptor beta chain was obtained from a study of shared clonotypes between healthy human individuals. Replicate PCRs from sorted subsets contained around 200 ng DNA, which is some 30,000 T cell genomes. The repertoire was sequenced with immunoSEQ multiplex PCR; TCRdb's copy has only in-frame clones and lacks some. The sample has around 2.1 million clones; under 95% are singletons. In the naive CD8 group, cells lacked CD45RO and were positively selected for CCR7, so terminally differentiated effector memory CD45RA+ cells were left out. There are 15 residues in the CDR3. Germline V lookup: CDR1 MGHDK, CDR2 SYGVNS. Trimming cost V 2 bases and J 2 bases; bases outside gene matches: 6.

The material sequenced was naive CD8+ T cells from PBMCs. The receptor was derived from a man between 18 and 29 years old in good health. Some clones in this sample may be carry-over from other donors' samples. V gene TRBV25-1 combines with J gene TRBJ2-7; TRBD2 aligns across 7 bases. In nucleotides, the CDR3 is TGTGCCAGCAGTGAACGAGGTGGGAGGGCCTACGAGCAGTACTTC. Translated: CASSERGGRAYEQYF.